What follows describes a single T cell receptor (beta chain). This clonotype was counted only a few times. No antigen is known for it. Within one base of it there is no much larger clone, and no base qualities were kept. In the study, sorted CD4+ and CD8+ blood T cells from patients with severe aplastic anemia and from healthy subjects underwent deep sequencing of TCR repertoires. Ficoll-Paque density gradient centrifugation was used to isolate peripheral blood mononuclear cells. Before DNA was extracted, CD4+ and CD8+ T cells were sorted using either FACS or magnetic beads. The record originates from a study of CD8+CD57+ T cells in acquired aplastic anemia (dated by TCRdb to the late 2010s). A note on the overall study: On average, sorted CD4+ and CD8+ cells yielded around 3.1 ug of extracted DNA, with a range of about 0.18 to 27.4 ug. Healthy donor samples averaged roughly 10 million reads for CD4+ and 11 million to 12 million for CD8+ cells.

Genomic DNA was used as template for profiling of TCR beta VDJ combinations and CDR3 sequences. TCR repertoire sequencing was run on an Illumina HiSeq 2000. In the original analysis: TRBV/TRBJ rearrangement plots, CDR3 size and DJ length profiles, and Simpson's diversity index were used to assess repertoires. The most abundant DNA sequence in the deep sequencing data was taken as the immunodominant clone. CDR3 amino acid sequences were screened for sharing across subjects and compared with published repertoires and the VDJdb database. TCRdb passed the public sequencing reads through fastp at Q25 and MiXCR, retaining productive beta sequences. Every entry covers one CDR3 protein and lists the most common genes and DNA from its rows. These V and J calls are TCRdb output, not the study's own analysis. The sample records 400,000 to 450,000 distinct CDR3 sequences, about two thirds of which are singletons. Of the sample, around 4% is held by the ten largest clones.

From cysteine to phenylalanine, the CDR3 is 13 amino acids long. The sequence is cut down to CDR3 DNA, 39 bases in frame from base 1. Sequences SNHLY (CDR1) and FYNNEI (CDR2) are obtained from the germline V gene. V and J are trimmed by 6 bases and 2 bases, and the gene matches miss 4 bases of the junction. The paper as a whole reports these results and caveats: CD8+ Simpson's diversity did not differ significantly between patients and healthy controls (P=0.060). Although roughly 29 CD8+ CDR3 sequences were shared by patients and controls, these sequences appeared highly expressed in patients and within the immunodominant clones of patients.

The chain joins TRBV2 to TRBJ2-7; TRBD1 agrees with 7 junctional bases. The receptor was isolated from a human donor in good health, serving as a control. The specimen sequenced was sorted CD4+, CD8+, or CD8+CD57+ T cells (not recorded which) from PBMCs. The CDR3 region has the sequence CASRPQGAYEQYF. The DNA sequence reads TGTGCCAGCAGACCGCAGGGGGCCTACGAGCAGTACTTC.